These 16 T cell receptor beta chains share one sample of origin, sequenced in a study of blood T cell repertoires in COVID-19. Using immunoSEQ multiplex PCR, the repertoire was profiled, and TCRdb retains in-frame clones only, with some absent. The sample includes about 110,000 clones, about 88% of them seen just once. Material: peripheral blood. These TCRs come from a woman between 65 and 79 years old who had recovered from COVID-19.

The V gene is TRBV24-1, the J gene TRBJ2-1, with 9 nucleotides matching TRBD1. The V gene's germline CDR1 is KGHDR and CDR2 SFDVKD. The V and J ends lost 12 bases and 12 bases, in that order; junction bases with no gene match: 11. CDR3 length equals 12 residues. The CDR3 DNA follows: TGTGCCGCTGGGGGGGACAGGGTTGGGCAGTTCTTC. It yields the protein CAAGGDRVGQFF.

This chain uses TRBV24-1 with TRBJ1-2, with TRBD1 as a possible D gene (6 bases). V gave up 7 bases and J gave up 4 bases, with 9 bases separating them. Germline V gene sequence: CDR1 KGHDR, CDR2 SFDVKD. The CDR3 has 12 amino acids. The CDR3 sequence is CATSSDSYGYTF. In DNA, the CDR3 is TGTGCCACCAGCTCGGACAGCTATGGCTACACCTTC.

The chain carries TRBV11-2 and TRBJ1-2; 10 bases are a match to TRBD1. CDR1 is SGHAT and CDR2 is FQNNGV in the germline V gene. Losses at the gene ends were 6 bases for V and 8 bases for J; bases not matched to a gene: 12. The CDR3 length is 15 residues. The CDR3 sequence: CASRTGDRGSLGYTF. The DNA for the CDR3 is TGTGCCAGCAGGACGGGGGACAGGGGAAGTCTGGGCTACACCTTC. The variable domain in full, with the rest retrieved from reference TRBV11-2 and TRBJ1-2, is EAGVAQSPRYKIIEKRQSVAFWCNPISGHATLYWYQQILGQGPKLLIQFQNNGVVDDSQLPKDRFSAERLKGVDSTLKIQPAKLEDSAVYLCASRTGDRGSLGYTFGSGTRLTVV.

The chain has TRBV9 and TRBJ1-5, with D unclear. V was trimmed by 0 bases and J by 9 bases, leaving 34 bases between them. Germline V lookup: CDR1 SGDLS, CDR2 YYNGEE. The CDR3 extends over 21 amino acids. CDR3 loop: CASSVVVGELIRSNHIRPQHF. The CDR3 bases are TGTGCCAGCAGCGTAGTTGTCGGGGAGCTCATTCGTAGCAACCACATCAGGCCCCAGCATTTT.

The V gene is TRBV7-2, the J gene TRBJ2-1; 8 bases are shared with TRBD2. Germline CDR1 reads SGHTA; CDR2 reads FQGNSA. V trimming: 2 bases; J trimming: 4 bases; junction bases outside the gene matches: 4. The CDR3 length is 15 residues. The CDR3 DNA is TGTGCCAGCAGCTTAACGGGAGGGACTTACAATGAGCAGTTCTTC. Its translation: CASSLTGGTYNEQFF.

The chain employs TRBV10-1 and TRBJ1-2; D call uncertain. The germline CDR1 and CDR2 sequences are WNHNN and SYGVQD (reference sequence). V lost 6 bases and J lost 8, with 16 bases in between. The CDR3 runs to 13 residues. CDR3 residues: CASRGRERGGYTF. The CDR3 coding sequence is TGCGCCAGCAGGGGAAGGGAACGAGGGGGCTACACCTTC.

The genes are TRBV30 and TRBJ2-2, with 7 bases fitting TRBD1. Germline CDR1 GTSNPN, CDR2 SVGIG (reference sequence). The CDR3 runs 15 residues. The V segment lost 3 bases and the J segment 5 bases; nucleotides outside the gene matches: 9. CDR3 sequence reads: CAWRHRDRQTGELFF. In DNA, the CDR3 is TGTGCCTGGAGGCACCGGGACAGACAAACCGGGGAGCTGTTTTTT. Together with reference TRBV30 and TRBJ2-2, the CDR3 gives the full variable domain: SQTIHQWPATLVQPVGSPLSLECTVEGTSNPNLYWYRQAAGRGLQLLFYSVGIGQISSEVPQNLSASRPQDRQFILSSKKLLLSDSGFYLCAWRHRDRQTGELFFGEGSRLTVL.

The chain carries TRBV21-1 and TRBJ2-7; TRBD2 was called by the table and not checked on the DNA. TRBV21-1 is noted as a pseudogene. The CDR3 spans 13 residues. The CDR3 loop is CASSKREGYEQYF. As DNA, the CDR3 is TGTGCCAGCAGCAAAAGGGAGGGATACGAGCAGTACTTC.

The V gene is TRBV19, the J gene TRBJ2-5; 8 bases fit TRBD1. The CDR3 consists of 15 residues. V lost 6 bases to trimming and J lost 4 bases; unmatched junction nucleotides: 10. Per germline, CDR1 LNHDA and CDR2 SQIVND (reference sequence). The CDR3 protein is CASRAGGSGGETQYF. CDR3 sequence (DNA): TGTGCCAGTAGAGCAGGGGGCTCCGGGGGAGAGACCCAGTACTTC.

The V and J genes are TRBV7-9 and TRBJ2-1; 8 nucleotides align to TRBD2. Germline V gives CDR1 SEHNR, CDR2 FQNEAQ (reference sequence). V lost 1 base, J lost 7 bases, and 6 bases stayed unmatched. The CDR3 is 15 amino acids. This chain's CDR3 is CASSLGVAGRNEQFF. The CDR3 DNA is TGTGCCAGCAGCTTAGGGGTAGCGGGGAGGAATGAGCAGTTCTTC. The full variable domain, in which reference TRBV7-9 and TRBJ2-1 provide the parts outside the CDR3, is DTGVSQNPRHKITKRGQNVTFRCDPISEHNRLYWYRQTLGQGPEFLTYFQNEAQLEKSRLLSDRFSAERPKGSFSTLEIQRTEQGDSAMYLCASSLGVAGRNEQFFGPGTRLTVL.

The chain is built from TRBV19 and TRBJ1-4, with D possibly being TRBD1 (5 bases). In germline, CDR1 is LNHDA, CDR2 SQIVND (reference sequence). The V and J ends lost 8 bases and 0 bases respectively, with 16 bases between them. This CDR3 has 16 amino acids. The CDR3 DNA reads as TGTGCCAGTCGAGAAGACAGAGCTGCAACTAATGAAAAACTGTTTTTT. It is translated as CASREDRAATNEKLFF. The complete variable domain, with remaining parts taken from reference TRBV19 and TRBJ1-4, reads DGGITQSPKYLFRKEGQNVTLSCEQNLNHDAMYWYRQDPGQGLRLIYYSQIVNDFQKGDIAEGYSVSREKKESFPLTVTSAQKNPTAFYLCASREDRAATNEKLFFGSGTQLSVL.

The chain links TRBV9 to TRBJ2-7; weak D call: TRBD2 (6 bases). V gave up 4 bases and J gave up 5 bases, with 16 bases separating them. Per the germline V gene, CDR1 is SGDLS and CDR2 is YYNGEE. CDR3 length: 14 amino acids. This CDR3 is CASSSRGTPHEQYF. In DNA form, the CDR3 reads TGTGCCAGCAGCTCGAGAGGGACTCCTCACGAGCAGTACTTC.

The table lists this clone with a count of one. The CDR3 loop reads CSVSRSSYEQYF. Written as DNA, the CDR3 is TGCAGCGTTTCCCGCAGTTCCTACGAGCAGTACTTC. The chain links TRBV29-1 to TRBJ2-7, with unresolved D. The CDR3 sequence is 12 residues long. V gave up 5 bases and J gave up 1 base, with 9 bases separating them. In germline, CDR1 is SQVTM, CDR2 ANQGSEA.

The gene calls are TRBV5-1 and TRBJ2-5, with D possibly being TRBD2 (7 bases). Deletions cut 7 bases from V and 5 bases from J, with 18 bases between. The CDR3 consists of 14 residues. In germline, CDR1 is SGHRS, CDR2 YFSETQ. The CDR3 DNA reads as TGCGCCAGCGGAGTGGGGGGGGCTGGTGAGACCCAGTACTTC. Translated, it gives CASGVGGAGETQYF.

V usage is TRBV12-3 or TRBV12-4 and J usage is TRBJ2-7; D is perhaps TRBD1 (7 bases). The CDR3 is 12 amino acids. Trimming cost V 6 bases and J 4 bases, with 10 bases left between them. CDR3 coding DNA: TGTGCCAGCAGCTCAGGGGGGTACGAGCAGTACTTC. As protein: CASSSGGYEQYF.

The chain employs TRBV28 and TRBJ2-3, with TRBD2 matching over 10 bases. Germline lookup yields CDR1 MDHEN and CDR2 SYDVKM. The CDR3 contains 15 residues. The junction had 5 bases not matched to a gene; V was cut back by 5 bases and J by 3 bases. The CDR3 DNA reads as TGTGCCAGCAGTCCAGCGGGGGGGAGGACAGATACGCAGTATTTT. Protein sequence: CASSPAGGRTDTQYF.